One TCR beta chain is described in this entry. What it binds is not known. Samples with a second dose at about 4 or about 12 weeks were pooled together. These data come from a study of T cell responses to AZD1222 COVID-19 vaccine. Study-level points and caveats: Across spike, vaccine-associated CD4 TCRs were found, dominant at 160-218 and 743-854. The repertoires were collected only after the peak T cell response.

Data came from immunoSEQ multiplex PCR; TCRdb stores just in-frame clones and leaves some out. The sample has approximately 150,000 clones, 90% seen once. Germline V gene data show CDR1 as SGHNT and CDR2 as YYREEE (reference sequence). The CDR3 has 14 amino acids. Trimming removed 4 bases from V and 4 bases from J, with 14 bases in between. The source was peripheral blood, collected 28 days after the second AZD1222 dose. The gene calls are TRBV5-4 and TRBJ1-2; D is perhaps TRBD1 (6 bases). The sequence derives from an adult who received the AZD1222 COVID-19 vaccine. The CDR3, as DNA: TGTGCCAGCAGCCCGAACACAGGGTTCTATGGCTACACCTTC. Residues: CASSPNTGFYGYTF.